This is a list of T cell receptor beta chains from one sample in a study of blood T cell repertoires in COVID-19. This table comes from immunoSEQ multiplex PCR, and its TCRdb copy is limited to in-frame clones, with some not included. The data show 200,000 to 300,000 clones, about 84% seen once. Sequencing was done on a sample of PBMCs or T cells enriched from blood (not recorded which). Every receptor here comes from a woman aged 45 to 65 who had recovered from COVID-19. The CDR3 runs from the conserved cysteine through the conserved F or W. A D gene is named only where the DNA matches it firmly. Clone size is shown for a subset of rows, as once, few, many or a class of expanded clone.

TGTGCCAGCAGTGGCTATAGCCTCCACTTT,CASSGYSLHF,NA,TRBV2,TRBJ1-6,10,NA
TGCGCCAGCAGCTTGGCATTGCAGGTGGGCATCGAGCAGTACTTC,CASSLALQVGIEQYF,NA,TRBV5-1,TRBJ2-7,15,once
TGTGCCAGCAGCCCCCCTGGCGGGAGGGCGTACGAGCAGTACTTC,CASSPPGGRAYEQYF,TRBD2,TRBV7-2,TRBJ2-7,15,NA
TGTGCCAGCAGTCCCCCAGGGGTGAGCACAGATACGCAGTATTTT,CASSPPGVSTDTQYF,NA,TRBV7-9,TRBJ2-3,15,NA
TGTGCCAGCAGCCAGTACCGGGACAGGGGGAAAGTAAAGACTGAAGCTTTCTTT,CASSQYRDRGKVKTEAFF,TRBD1,TRBV11-2,TRBJ1-1,18,NA
TGTGCCAGCAGCCCGATGGGGGGGAACACTGAAGCTTTCTTT,CASSPMGGNTEAFF,NA,TRBV6-5,TRBJ1-1,14,NA
TGCGCCAGCAGCCAAGTGGCGGGGCCCTCCTACGAGCAGTACTTC,CASSQVAGPSYEQYF,NA,TRBV4-1,TRBJ2-7,15,NA
TGTGCCAGCAGTTCCTCCCCTGCTAAGCCTGAAGCTTTCTTT,CASSSSPAKPEAFF,NA,TRBV13,TRBJ1-1,14,NA
TGTGCCAGCAGCGTAGCCATACTAGCAGGCTACAATGAGCAGTTCTTC,CASSVAILAGYNEQFF,NA,TRBV9,TRBJ2-1,16,NA
TGCAGCGCAAGCGGGATCCAAGAGACCCAGTACTTC,CSASGIQETQYF,TRBD2,TRBV29-1,TRBJ2-5,12,NA
TGTGCCAGCAGTTTATGGCCTAGCGGGAGCTACGAGCAGTACTTC,CASSLWPSGSYEQYF,TRBD2,TRBV28,TRBJ2-7,15,NA
TGCGCCAGCAGAACCGGGACATCCACAGATACGCAGTATTTT,CASRTGTSTDTQYF,NA,TRBV5-1,TRBJ2-3,14,NA
TGTGCCAGCAGCTCGGGGGGAGCCAAAAACACTGAAGCTTTCTTT,CASSSGGAKNTEAFF,NA,TRBV6-5,TRBJ1-1,15,NA
TGTGCCAGCAGCCCGACGGGGGGTTCCTACGAGCAGTACTTC,CASSPTGGSYEQYF,TRBD2,TRBV7-9,TRBJ2-7,14,NA
TGTGCCAGCAGCTATTCAGGATCGCAAAACTATGGCTACACCTTC,CASSYSGSQNYGYTF,NA,TRBV7-9,TRBJ1-2,15,NA
TGTGCCAGTAGTATCCGACAGACGCGCACAGATACGCAGTATTTT,CASSIRQTRTDTQYF,NA,TRBV19,TRBJ2-3,15,NA
TGTGCCAGCAGTGTGGACAGGGATTTAAACTATGGCTACACCTTC,CASSVDRDLNYGYTF,TRBD1,TRBV5-5,TRBJ1-2,15,NA
TGTGCCAGCAGACGGACAGGGGGCACTCAGCCCCAGCATTTT,CASRRTGGTQPQHF,TRBD1,TRBV6-5,TRBJ1-5,14,NA
TGTGCCAGCAAGGCGGGCGGGGGCAACACCGGGGAGCTGTTTTTT,CASKAGGGNTGELFF,NA,TRBV19,TRBJ2-2,15,NA
TGCGCCAGCAGCCCCCAGGGGGCTGGTGGGACTAGCGGACGGGATGAGCAGTTCTTC,CASSPQGAGGTSGRDEQFF,TRBD2,TRBV4-3,TRBJ2-1,19,NA
TGTGCCAGCGCCCAGGGGCTGGCTAATGAAAAACTGTTTTTT,CASAQGLANEKLFF,NA,TRBV28,TRBJ1-4,14,once
TGTGCCAGCAGCTTGGGGGGGACAGGAATTTCCGAGACCCAGTACTTC,CASSLGGTGISETQYF,TRBD1,TRBV5-5,TRBJ2-5,16,NA
TGTGCCAGCAACCCCCGGGACAGGGCCTACGAGCAGTACTTC,CASNPRDRAYEQYF,TRBD1,TRBV28,TRBJ2-7,14,few
TGCAGCGTTGAAGCGCAGGGTGGCCACGAGCAGTACTTC,CSVEAQGGHEQYF,NA,TRBV29-1,TRBJ2-7,13,NA
TGTGCCAGCAGCTTGGATGGGGGCACTAACTATGGCTACACCTTC,CASSLDGGTNYGYTF,NA,TRBV5-5,TRBJ1-2,15,NA
TGTGCCATCGGGGTGAGGGGAGGGGAGACCCAGTACTTC,CAIGVRGGETQYF,TRBD2,TRBV10-3,TRBJ2-5,13,NA
TGTGCCAGCAGCAAACAGGGAGCTAGCACAGATACGCAGTATTTT,CASSKQGASTDTQYF,NA,TRBV11-3,TRBJ2-3,15,NA
TGTGCCAGCAGCTTTCGGGATAACTATGGCTACACCTTC,CASSFRDNYGYTF,NA,TRBV7-2,TRBJ1-2,13,few
TGTGCCAGTAGTATTGGGGGAGGACTAGCGGGAGGGGTTCGTAATGAGCAGTTCTTC,CASSIGGGLAGGVRNEQFF,TRBD2,TRBV19,TRBJ2-1,19,NA
TGTGCCACCAACCAGCGGATCATAAACACTGAAGCTTTCTTT,CATNQRIINTEAFF,NA,TRBV28,TRBJ1-1,14,NA
TGTGCCAGCAGCTTGGGGACAGGGCAGTCTGGCTACACCTTC,CASSLGTGQSGYTF,TRBD1,TRBV7-3,TRBJ1-2,14,NA
TGTGCCACCAGCAGAGGACTCGCAGGGGTGGGCAATCAGCCCCAGCATTTT,CATSRGLAGVGNQPQHF,NA,TRBV15,TRBJ1-5,17,few
TGTGCCAGCAGGACTAGCGGGAGGACCGACGAGCAGTACTTC,CASRTSGRTDEQYF,TRBD2,TRBV28,TRBJ2-7,14,NA
TGTGCCAGCAGTCAAAGGGGACAGGGATATGGCTACACCTTC,CASSQRGQGYGYTF,TRBD1,TRBV6-2/TRBV6-3,TRBJ1-2,14,NA
TGTGCCAGCAGTTTCCGGGACAGGGCCTATGGCTACACCTTC,CASSFRDRAYGYTF,TRBD1,TRBV27,TRBJ1-2,14,NA
TGCGCCAGCAGCCTCCAGATAGCTGATTTTCAGTACTTC,CASSLQIADFQYF,NA,TRBV4-3,TRBJ2-4,13,NA
TGCGCCAGCAGCTTGAACAGGGGGCCGTCACCCCTCCACTTT,CASSLNRGPSPLHF,TRBD1,TRBV5-1,TRBJ1-6,14,NA
TGTGCCAGCAGCTTAGGTTCAGTCCGCTCCTACGAGCAGTACTTC,CASSLGSVRSYEQYF,NA,TRBV7-2,TRBJ2-7,15,NA
TGTGCCAGCAGCGGGACAGGGGGCTGGGAAAAACTGTTTTTT,CASSGTGGWEKLFF,TRBD1,TRBV2,TRBJ1-4,14,NA
TGTGCCACCAGCAGAGACGGGAGGCGCTCTGGGGCCAACGTCCTGACTTTC,CATSRDGRRSGANVLTF,TRBD2,TRBV15,TRBJ2-6,17,NA
TGTGCCAGCAGCTTAGCGCGAGGAAATCAGCCCCAGCATTTT,CASSLARGNQPQHF,NA,TRBV7-2,TRBJ1-5,14,NA
TGTGCCAGTAAAGCCCCGGGACAGAGGACTGAAGCTTTCTTT,CASKAPGQRTEAFF,TRBD1,TRBV7-2,TRBJ1-1,14,NA
TGTGCCAGCAGCTTAACGGGGGGGTTTAATTCACCCCTCCACTTT,CASSLTGGFNSPLHF,NA,TRBV7-3,TRBJ1-6,15,few
TGTGCCAGCAGTTACTCGAGAGGACAGGGGGCTTCATATCAGCCCCAGCATTTT,CASSYSRGQGASYQPQHF,TRBD1,TRBV6-2/TRBV6-3,TRBJ1-5,18,NA
TGTGCCAGCAGCGGAGGACTCGGGAGGGGAAGTGCTGAAGCTTTCTTT,CASSGGLGRGSAEAFF,NA,TRBV9,TRBJ1-1,16,NA
TGTGCCAGCAGCTTAATCGGGACAGGGAATTCCGAGCAGTACTTC,CASSLIGTGNSEQYF,TRBD1,TRBV7-6,TRBJ2-7,15,NA
TGTGCCAGCGGCCCCCGAGAAAAACTGTTTTTT,CASGPREKLFF,NA,TRBV12-3/TRBV12-4,TRBJ1-4,11,NA
TGTGCCAGCAGCTTAGCATCGGGGGGAGGACACTATGGCTACACCTTC,CASSLASGGGHYGYTF,NA,TRBV11-2,TRBJ1-2,16,NA
TGTGCCAGCAGCTCCCGAGGGGGCGATAACTATGGCTACACCTTC,CASSSRGGDNYGYTF,TRBD1,TRBV7-2,TRBJ1-2,15,NA
TGTGCCAGCTCTCCGAGGTTTGGTAACACTGAAGCTTTCTTT,CASSPRFGNTEAFF,NA,TRBV18,TRBJ1-1,14,NA
TGTGCCTGGAGCCGAGGGGGCTTGGGGACTGAAGCTTTCTTT,CAWSRGGLGTEAFF,TRBD1,TRBV30,TRBJ1-1,14,NA
TGTGCCAGCAGTCTAGCGGGGGCCACAGATACGCAGTATTTT,CASSLAGATDTQYF,TRBD2,TRBV25-1,TRBJ2-3,14,NA
TGTGCCAGCAGTGTCTTCGTGGCAGGCGAAGCTTTCTTT,CASSVFVAGEAFF,NA,TRBV2,TRBJ1-1,13,NA
TGTGCCAGTAGTAAGACAGGAATTAGATCTGGCTACACCTTC,CASSKTGIRSGYTF,NA,TRBV19,TRBJ1-2,14,NA
TGTGCCGGTATCGGGACAGTGAACACCGGGGAGCTGTTTTTT,CAGIGTVNTGELFF,TRBD1,TRBV30,TRBJ2-2,14,NA